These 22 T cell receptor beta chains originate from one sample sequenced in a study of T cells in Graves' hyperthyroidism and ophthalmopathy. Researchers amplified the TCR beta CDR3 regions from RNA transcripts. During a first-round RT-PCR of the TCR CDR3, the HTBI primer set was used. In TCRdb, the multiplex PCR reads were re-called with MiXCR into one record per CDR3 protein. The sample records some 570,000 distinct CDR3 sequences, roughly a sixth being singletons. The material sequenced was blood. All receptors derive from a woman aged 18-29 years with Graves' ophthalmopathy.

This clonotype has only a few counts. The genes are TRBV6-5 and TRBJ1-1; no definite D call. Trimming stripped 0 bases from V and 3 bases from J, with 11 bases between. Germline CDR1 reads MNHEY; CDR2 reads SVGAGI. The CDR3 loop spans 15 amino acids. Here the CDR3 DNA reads TGTGCCAGCAGTTACTCCGGCGGAATTGACACTGAAGCTTTCTTT. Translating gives CASSYSGGIDTEAFF.

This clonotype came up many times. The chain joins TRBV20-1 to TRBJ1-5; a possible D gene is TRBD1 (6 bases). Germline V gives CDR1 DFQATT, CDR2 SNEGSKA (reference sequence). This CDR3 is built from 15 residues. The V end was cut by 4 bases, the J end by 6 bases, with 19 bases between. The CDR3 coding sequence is TGCAGTGCTAAAGGGACAAGCGGGCTTCGTCAGCCCCAGCATTTT. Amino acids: CSAKGTSGLRQPQHF.

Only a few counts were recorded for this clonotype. CDR3 nucleotides: TGTGCCAGCAGCGTATCAGACGGCATGAACACTGAAGCTTTCTTT. Translation gives CASSVSDGMNTEAFF. This chain uses TRBV9 with TRBJ1-1, with unresolved D. The germline V gene has CDR1 SGDLS and CDR2 YYNGEE. The CDR3 has 15 amino acids. The V gene lost 1 base and the J gene lost 0 bases, with 10 bases spanning the gap. The full variable domain, completed using reference TRBV9 and TRBJ1-1, is DSGVTQTPKHLITATGQRVTLRCSPRSGDLSVYWYQQSLDQGLQFLIQYYNGEERAKGNILERFSAQQFPDLHSELNLSSLELGDSALYFCASSVSDGMNTEAFFGQGTRLTVV.

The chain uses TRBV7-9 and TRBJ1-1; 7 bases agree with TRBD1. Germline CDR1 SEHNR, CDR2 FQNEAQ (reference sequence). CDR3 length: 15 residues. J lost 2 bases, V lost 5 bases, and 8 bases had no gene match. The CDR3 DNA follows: TGTGCCAGCAGCACTTACAGGGGCGATAACACTGAAGCTTTCTTT. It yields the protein CASSTYRGDNTEAFF.

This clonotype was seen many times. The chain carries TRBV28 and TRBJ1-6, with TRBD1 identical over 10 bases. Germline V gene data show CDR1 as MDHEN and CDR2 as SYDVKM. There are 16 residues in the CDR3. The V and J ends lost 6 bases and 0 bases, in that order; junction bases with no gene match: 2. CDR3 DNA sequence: TGTGCCAGCAGCTGGACAGGGGGCTCCTATAATTCACCCCTCCACTTT. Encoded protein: CASSWTGGSYNSPLHF.

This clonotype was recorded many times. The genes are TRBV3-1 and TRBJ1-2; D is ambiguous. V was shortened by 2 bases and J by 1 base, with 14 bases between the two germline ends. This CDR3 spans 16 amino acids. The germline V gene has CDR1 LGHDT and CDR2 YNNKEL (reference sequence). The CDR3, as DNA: TGTGCCAGCAGCCAATACGCGCGGGATAATAACTATGGCTACACCTTC. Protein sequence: CASSQYARDNNYGYTF.

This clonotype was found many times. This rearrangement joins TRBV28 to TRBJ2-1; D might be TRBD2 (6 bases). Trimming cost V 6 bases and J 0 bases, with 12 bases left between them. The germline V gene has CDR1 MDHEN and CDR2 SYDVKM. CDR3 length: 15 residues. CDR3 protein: CASRTTSSSYNEQFF. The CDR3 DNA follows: TGTGCCAGCAGAACTACTAGCAGCTCCTACAATGAGCAGTTCTTC.

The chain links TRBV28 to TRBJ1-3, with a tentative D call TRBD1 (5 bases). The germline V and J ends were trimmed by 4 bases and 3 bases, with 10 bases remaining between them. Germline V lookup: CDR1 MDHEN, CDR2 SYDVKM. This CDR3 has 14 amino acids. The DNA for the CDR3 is TGTGCCAGCAGTTCGCAGGGACTTGGAAACACCATATATTTT. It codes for CASSSQGLGNTIYF. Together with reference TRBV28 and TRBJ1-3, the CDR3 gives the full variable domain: DVKVTQSSRYLVKRTGEKVFLECVQDMDHENMFWYRQDPGLGLRLIYFSYDVKMKEKGDIPEGYSVSREKKERFSLILESASTNQTSMYLCASSSQGLGNTIYFGEGSWLTVV.

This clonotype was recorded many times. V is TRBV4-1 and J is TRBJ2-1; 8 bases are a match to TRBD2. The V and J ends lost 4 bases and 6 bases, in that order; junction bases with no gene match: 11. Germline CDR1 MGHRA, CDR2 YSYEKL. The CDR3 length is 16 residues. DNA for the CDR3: TGCGCCAGCAGCCCTCCGGGACTAGGGTTGGGCAATGAGCAGTTCTTC. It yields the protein CASSPPGLGLGNEQFF.

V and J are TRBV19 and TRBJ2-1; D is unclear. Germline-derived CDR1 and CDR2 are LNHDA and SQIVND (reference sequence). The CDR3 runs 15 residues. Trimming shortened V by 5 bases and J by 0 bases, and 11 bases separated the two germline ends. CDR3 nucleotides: TGTGCCAGTAGTGGCGCGGATCACTCCTACAATGAGCAGTTCTTC. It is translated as CASSGADHSYNEQFF. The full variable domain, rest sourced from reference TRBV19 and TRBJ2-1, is DGGITQSPKYLFRKEGQNVTLSCEQNLNHDAMYWYRQDPGQGLRLIYYSQIVNDFQKGDIAEGYSVSREKKESFPLTVTSAQKNPTAFYLCASSGADHSYNEQFFGPGTRLTVL.

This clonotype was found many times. For the CDR3, the DNA is TGTGCCAGCAGCTTAATTAGGGCAGTTTCTGGAAACACCATATATTTT. Encoded protein: CASSLIRAVSGNTIYF. This chain uses TRBV7-2 with TRBJ1-3; no clear D. The V and J ends lost 2 bases and 1 base respectively, with 12 bases between them. This CDR3 spans 16 amino acids. In germline, CDR1 is SGHTA, CDR2 FQGNSA.

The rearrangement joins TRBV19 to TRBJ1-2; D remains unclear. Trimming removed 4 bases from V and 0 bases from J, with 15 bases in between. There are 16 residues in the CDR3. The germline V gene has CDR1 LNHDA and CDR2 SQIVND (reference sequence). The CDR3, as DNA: TGTGCCAGTAGTACCGGGAGGGCAGATTCTAACTATGGCTACACCTTC. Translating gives CASSTGRADSNYGYTF.

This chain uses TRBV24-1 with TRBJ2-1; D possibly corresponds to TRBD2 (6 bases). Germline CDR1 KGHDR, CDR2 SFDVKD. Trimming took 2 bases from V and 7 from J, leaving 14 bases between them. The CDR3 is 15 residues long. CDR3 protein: CATSDWNGEANEQFF. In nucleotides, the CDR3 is TGTGCCACCAGTGATTGGAACGGGGAGGCGAATGAGCAGTTCTTC.

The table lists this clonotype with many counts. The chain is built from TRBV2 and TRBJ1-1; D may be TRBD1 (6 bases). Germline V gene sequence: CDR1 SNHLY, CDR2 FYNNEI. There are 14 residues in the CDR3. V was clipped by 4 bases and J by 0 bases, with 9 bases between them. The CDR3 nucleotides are TGTGCCAGCAGTGGACAGGTTATGAACACTGAAGCTTTCTTT. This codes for CASSGQVMNTEAFF. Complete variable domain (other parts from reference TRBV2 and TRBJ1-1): EPEVTQTPSHQVTQMGQEVILRCVPISNHLYFYWYRQILGQKVEFLVSFYNNEISEKSEIFDDQFSVERPDGSNFTLKIRSTKLEDSAMYFCASSGQVMNTEAFFGQGTRLTVV.

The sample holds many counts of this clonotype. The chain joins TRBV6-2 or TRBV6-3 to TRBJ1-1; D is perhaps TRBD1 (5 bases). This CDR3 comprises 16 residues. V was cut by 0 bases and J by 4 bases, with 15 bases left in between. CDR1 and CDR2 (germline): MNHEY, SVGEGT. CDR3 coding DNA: TGTGCCAGCAGTTACTCGCCCGAGACCGGGGGCACTGAAGCTTTCTTT. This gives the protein CASSYSPETGGTEAFF.

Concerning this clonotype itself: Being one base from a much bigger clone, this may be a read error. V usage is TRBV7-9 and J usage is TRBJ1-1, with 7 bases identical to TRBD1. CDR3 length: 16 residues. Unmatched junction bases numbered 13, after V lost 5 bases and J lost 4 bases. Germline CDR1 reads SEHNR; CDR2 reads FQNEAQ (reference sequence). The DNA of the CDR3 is TGTGCCAGCAGCCTAGGGGCAGGGGGACGAACCACTGAAGCTTTCTTT. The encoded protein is CASSLGAGGRTTEAFF. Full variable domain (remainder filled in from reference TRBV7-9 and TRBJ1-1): DTGVSQNPRHKITKRGQNVTFRCDPISEHNRLYWYRQTLGQGPEFLTYFQNEAQLEKSRLLSDRFSAERPKGSFSTLEIQRTEQGDSAMYLCASSLGAGGRTTEAFFGQGTRLTVV.

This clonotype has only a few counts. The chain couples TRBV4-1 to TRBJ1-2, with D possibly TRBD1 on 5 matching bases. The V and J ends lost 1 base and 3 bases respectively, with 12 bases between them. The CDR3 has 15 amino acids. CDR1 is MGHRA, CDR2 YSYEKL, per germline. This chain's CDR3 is CASSQVGRGHYGYTF. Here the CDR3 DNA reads TGCGCCAGCAGCCAAGTAGGTCGGGGCCACTATGGCTACACCTTC.

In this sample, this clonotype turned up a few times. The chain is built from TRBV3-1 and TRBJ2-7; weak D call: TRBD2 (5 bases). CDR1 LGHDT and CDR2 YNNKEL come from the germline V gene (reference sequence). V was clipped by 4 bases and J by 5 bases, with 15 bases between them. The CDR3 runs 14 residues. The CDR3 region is CASSLLETAHEQYF. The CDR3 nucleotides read TGTGCCAGCAGCCTACTAGAAACCGCCCACGAGCAGTACTTC.

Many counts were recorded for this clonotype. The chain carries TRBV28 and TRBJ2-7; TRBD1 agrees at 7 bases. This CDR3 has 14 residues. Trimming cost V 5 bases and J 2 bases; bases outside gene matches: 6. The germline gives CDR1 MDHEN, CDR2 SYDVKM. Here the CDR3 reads CASSVQGVTYEQYF. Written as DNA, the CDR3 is TGTGCCAGCAGTGTCCAGGGGGTGACCTACGAGCAGTACTTC.

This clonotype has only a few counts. Here the CDR3 reads CASRPGTEYTEAFF. CDR3 in DNA: TGTGCCAGCAGGCCCGGGACCGAGTACACTGAAGCTTTCTTT. This chain joins TRBV5-4 and TRBJ1-1, with D tentatively TRBD1 (5 bases). Trimming removed 5 bases at V and 3 bases at J, with 14 bases between. From germline, CDR1 is SGHNT and CDR2 YYREEE (reference sequence). The length of the CDR3 is 14 residues.

CDR3 coding DNA: TGCGCCAGCAGCGGGGACAGGGATGGGTCCGGGGCCAACGTCCTGACTTTC. Amino acid sequence: CASSGDRDGSGANVLTF. This sequence joins TRBV5-1 and TRBJ2-6; 9 bases are a match to TRBD1. The junction had 9 bases not matched to a gene; V was cut back by 4 bases and J by 4 bases. In germline, CDR1 is SGHRS, CDR2 YFSETQ. The CDR3 is 17 residues long.

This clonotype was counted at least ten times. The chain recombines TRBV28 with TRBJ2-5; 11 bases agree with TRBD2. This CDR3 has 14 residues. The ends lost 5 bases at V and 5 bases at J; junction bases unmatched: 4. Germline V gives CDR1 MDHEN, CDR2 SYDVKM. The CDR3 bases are TGTGCCAGCAGTGCTAGCGGGGGGCGGGAGACCCAGTACTTC. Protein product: CASSASGGRETQYF.